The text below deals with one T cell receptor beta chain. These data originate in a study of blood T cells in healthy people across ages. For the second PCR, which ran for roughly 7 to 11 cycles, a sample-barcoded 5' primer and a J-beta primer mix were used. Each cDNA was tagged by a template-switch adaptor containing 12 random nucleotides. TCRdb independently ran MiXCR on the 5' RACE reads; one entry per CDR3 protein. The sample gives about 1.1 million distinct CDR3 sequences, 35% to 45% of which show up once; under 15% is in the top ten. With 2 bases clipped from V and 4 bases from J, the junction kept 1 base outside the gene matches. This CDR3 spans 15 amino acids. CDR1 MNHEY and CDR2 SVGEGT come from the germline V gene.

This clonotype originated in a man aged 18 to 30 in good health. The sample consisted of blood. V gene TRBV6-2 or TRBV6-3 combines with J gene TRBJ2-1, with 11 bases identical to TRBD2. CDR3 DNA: TGTGCCAGCAGTTACACTAGCGGGAGATACAATGAGCAGTTCTTC. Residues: CASSYTSGRYNEQFF.